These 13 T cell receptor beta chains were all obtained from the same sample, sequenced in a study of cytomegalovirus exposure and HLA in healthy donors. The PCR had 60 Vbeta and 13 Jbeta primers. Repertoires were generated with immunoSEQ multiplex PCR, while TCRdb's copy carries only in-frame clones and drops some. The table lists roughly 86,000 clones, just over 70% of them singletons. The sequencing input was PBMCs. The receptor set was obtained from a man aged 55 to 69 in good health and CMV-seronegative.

The CDR3 bases are TGTGCCAGCAGGTGGGACAACTACGAGCAGTACTTC. Translation: CASRWDNYEQYF. The gene calls are TRBV2 and TRBJ2-7, with a possible D match to TRBD1 (6 bases). This CDR3 contains 12 residues. Germline V gene lookup returns CDR1 SNHLY and CDR2 FYNNEI. Deletions cut 6 bases from V and 3 bases from J, with 9 bases between.

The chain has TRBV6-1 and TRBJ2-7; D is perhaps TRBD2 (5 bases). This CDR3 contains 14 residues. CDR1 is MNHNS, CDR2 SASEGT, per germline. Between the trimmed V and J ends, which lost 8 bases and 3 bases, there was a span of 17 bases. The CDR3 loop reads CASGMPPGIYEQYF. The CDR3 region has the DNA TGTGCCAGCGGAATGCCCCCGGGGATCTACGAGCAGTACTTC.

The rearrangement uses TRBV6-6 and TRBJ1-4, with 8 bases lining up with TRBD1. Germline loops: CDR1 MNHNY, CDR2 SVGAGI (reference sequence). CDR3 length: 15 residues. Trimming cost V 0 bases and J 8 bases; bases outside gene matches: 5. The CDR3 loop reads CASSYSGQGGEKLFF. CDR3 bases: TGTGCCAGCAGTTACTCCGGACAGGGTGGCGAAAAACTGTTTTTT.

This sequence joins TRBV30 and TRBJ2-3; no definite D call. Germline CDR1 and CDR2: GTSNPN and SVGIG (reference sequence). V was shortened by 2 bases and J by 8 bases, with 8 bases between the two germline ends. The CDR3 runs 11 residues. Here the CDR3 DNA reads TGTGCCTGGAGTAATTCGGGTACGCAGTATTTT. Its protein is CAWSNSGTQYF.

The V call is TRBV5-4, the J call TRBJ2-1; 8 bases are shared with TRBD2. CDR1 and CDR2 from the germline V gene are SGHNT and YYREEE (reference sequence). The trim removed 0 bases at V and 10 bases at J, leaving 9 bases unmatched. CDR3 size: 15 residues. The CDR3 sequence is CASSLEGLVVTEQFF. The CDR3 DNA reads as TGTGCCAGCAGCTTGGAGGGACTAGTCGTTACAGAGCAGTTCTTC.

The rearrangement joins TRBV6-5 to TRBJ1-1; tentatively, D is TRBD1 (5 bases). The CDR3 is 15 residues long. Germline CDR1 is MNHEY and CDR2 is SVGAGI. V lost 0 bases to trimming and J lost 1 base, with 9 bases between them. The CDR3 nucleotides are TGTGCCAGCAGTTACTCGGCGGGGGAGAACACTGAAGCTTTCTTT. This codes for CASSYSAGENTEAFF.

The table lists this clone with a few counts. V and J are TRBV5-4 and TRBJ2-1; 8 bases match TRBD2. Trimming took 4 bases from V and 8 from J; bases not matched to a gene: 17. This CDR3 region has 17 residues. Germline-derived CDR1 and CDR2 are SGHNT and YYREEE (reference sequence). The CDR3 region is CASSPFREAGAADEQFF. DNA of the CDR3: TGTGCCAGCAGCCCCTTCCGGGAAGCGGGAGCGGCCGATGAGCAGTTCTTC.

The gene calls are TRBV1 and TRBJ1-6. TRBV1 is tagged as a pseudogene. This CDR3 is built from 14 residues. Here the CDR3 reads CTTGGASYNSPLHF. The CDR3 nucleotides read TGCACCACCGGGGGGGCTTCCTATAATTCACCCCTCCACTTT.

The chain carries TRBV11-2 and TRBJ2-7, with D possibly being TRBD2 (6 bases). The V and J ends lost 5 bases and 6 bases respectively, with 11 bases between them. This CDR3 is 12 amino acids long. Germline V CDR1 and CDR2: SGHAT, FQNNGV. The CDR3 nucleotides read TGTGCCAGCAGCCCCTCGGAGGGCGAGCAGTACTTC. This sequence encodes CASSPSEGEQYF.

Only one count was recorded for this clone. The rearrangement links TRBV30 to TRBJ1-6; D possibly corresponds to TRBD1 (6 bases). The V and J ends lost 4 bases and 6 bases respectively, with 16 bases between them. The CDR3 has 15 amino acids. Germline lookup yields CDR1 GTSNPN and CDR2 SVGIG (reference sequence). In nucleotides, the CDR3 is TGTGCCTGGACCCTTGGGACACTGGGTAATTCACCCCTCCACTTT. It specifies CAWTLGTLGNSPLHF.

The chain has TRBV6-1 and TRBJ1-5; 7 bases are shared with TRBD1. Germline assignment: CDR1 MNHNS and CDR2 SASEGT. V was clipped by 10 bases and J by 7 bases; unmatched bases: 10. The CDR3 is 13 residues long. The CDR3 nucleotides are TGTGCCACGGAACAGGGGTCGGGGCAGCCCCAGCATTTT. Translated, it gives CATEQGSGQPQHF.

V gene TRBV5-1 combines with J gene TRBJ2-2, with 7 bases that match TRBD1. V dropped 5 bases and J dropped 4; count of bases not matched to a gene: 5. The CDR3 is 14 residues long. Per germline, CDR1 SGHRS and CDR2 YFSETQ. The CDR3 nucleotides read TGCGCCAGCAGACCGGGACAGCCCACCGGGGAGCTGTTTTTT. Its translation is CASRPGQPTGELFF.

Here the CDR3 reads CASRARLGVDTQYF. In nucleotides, the CDR3 is TGTGCCAGTAGGGCCAGACTAGGCGTAGATACGCAGTATTTT. The chain has TRBV19 and TRBJ2-3, with D possibly matching TRBD2 (6 bases). Between the trimmed V and J ends, which lost 6 bases and 5 bases, there was a span of 15 bases. Germline CDR1 reads LNHDA; CDR2 reads SQIVND (reference sequence). The CDR3 loop spans 14 amino acids.